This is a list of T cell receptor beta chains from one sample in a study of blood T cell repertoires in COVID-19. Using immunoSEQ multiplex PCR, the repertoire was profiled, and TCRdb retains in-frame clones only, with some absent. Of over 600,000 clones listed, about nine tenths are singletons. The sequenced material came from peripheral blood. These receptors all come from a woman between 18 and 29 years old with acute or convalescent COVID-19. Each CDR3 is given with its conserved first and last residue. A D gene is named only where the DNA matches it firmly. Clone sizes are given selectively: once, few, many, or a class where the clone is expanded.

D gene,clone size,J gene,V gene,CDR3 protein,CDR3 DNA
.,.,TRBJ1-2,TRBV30,CAWSVPLGVGYTF,TGTGCCTGGAGTGTACCACTCGGGGTTGGCTACACCTTC
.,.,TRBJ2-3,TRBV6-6,CASSPPQLRAGADTQYF,TGTGCCAGCAGTCCTCCTCAACTTAGGGCCGGGGCAGATACGCAGTATTTT
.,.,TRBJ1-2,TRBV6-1,CASSEMMGTGPPHYTF,TGTGCCAGCAGTGAAATGATGGGCACAGGTCCTCCTCATTACACCTTC
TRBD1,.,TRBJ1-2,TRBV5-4,CASSAGQNYGYTF,TGTGCCAGCAGTGCGGGACAGAACTATGGCTACACCTTC
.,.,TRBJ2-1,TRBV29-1,CSVVSLADEQFF,TGCAGCGTAGTCTCCTTAGCGGATGAGCAGTTCTTC
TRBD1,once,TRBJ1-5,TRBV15,CATSSAWTGEDQPQHF,TGTGCCACCAGCAGTGCATGGACAGGGGAGGATCAGCCCCAGCATTTT
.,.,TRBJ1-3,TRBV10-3,CAISEDQAGNTIYF,TGTGCCATCAGCGAGGATCAGGCTGGAAACACCATATATTTT
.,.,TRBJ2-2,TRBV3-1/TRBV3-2,CASSQEQGSGTGELFF,TGTGCCAGCAGCCAAGAACAGGGTTCAGGCACCGGGGAGCTGTTTTTT
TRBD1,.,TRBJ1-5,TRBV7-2,CASSLIGQAGQPQHF,TGTGCCAGCAGCTTAATCGGACAGGCGGGACAGCCCCAGCATTTT
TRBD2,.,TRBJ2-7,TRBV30,CAWSVASGGANEQYF,TGTGCCTGGAGTGTGGCTAGCGGGGGGGCGAACGAGCAGTACTTC
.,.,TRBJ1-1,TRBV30,CAWTVGGTEAFF,TGTGCCTGGACGGTAGGGGGCACTGAAGCTTTCTTT
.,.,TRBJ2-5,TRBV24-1,CATEEAETQYF,TGTGCCACCGAGGAGGCCGAGACCCAGTACTTC
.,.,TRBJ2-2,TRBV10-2,CASSDVTGELFF,TGCGCCAGCAGTGATGTAACCGGGGAGCTGTTTTTT
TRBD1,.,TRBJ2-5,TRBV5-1,CASSLQGAQETQYF,TGCGCCAGCAGCCTGCAGGGGGCCCAAGAGACCCAGTACTTC
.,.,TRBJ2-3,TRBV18,CASSRQRSTDTQYF,TGTGCCAGCTCACGACAGAGATCCACAGATACGCAGTATTTT
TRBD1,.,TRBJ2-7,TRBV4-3,CASSQADRGPYEQYF,TGCGCCAGCAGCCAAGCGGACAGGGGGCCTTACGAGCAGTACTTC
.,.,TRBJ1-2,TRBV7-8,CASSLDRVGYGYTF,TGTGCCAGCAGCTTAGACAGGGTCGGGTATGGCTACACCTTC
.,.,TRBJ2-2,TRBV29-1,CSVEDTGELFF,TGCAGCGTGGAGGACACCGGGGAGCTGTTTTTT
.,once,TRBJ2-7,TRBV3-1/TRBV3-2,CASSQDRVYEQYF,TGTGCCAGCAGCCAAGACAGGGTTTACGAGCAGTACTTC
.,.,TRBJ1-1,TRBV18,CASSPPGNPYTEAFF,TGTGCCAGCTCACCGCCAGGGAACCCCTACACTGAAGCTTTCTTT
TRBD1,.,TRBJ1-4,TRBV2,CASRRGQINEKLFF,TGTGCCAGCAGGCGGGGACAGATTAATGAAAAACTGTTTTTT
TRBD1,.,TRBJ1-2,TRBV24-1,CATGGQGSFPSGYTF,TGTGCCACCGGTGGACAGGGGTCTTTTCCTAGTGGCTACACCTTC
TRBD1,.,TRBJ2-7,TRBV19,CASSPTGQGAYEQYF,TGTGCCAGTAGCCCCACAGGACAGGGGGCCTACGAGCAGTACTTC
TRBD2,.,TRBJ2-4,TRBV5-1,CASSVLAGGSDKNIQYF,TGCGCCAGCAGCGTGCTAGCGGGGGGATCAGACAAAAACATTCAGTACTTC
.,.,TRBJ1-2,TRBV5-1,CASSSQGGGTNYGYTF,TGCGCCAGCAGCTCCCAAGGCGGCGGTACTAACTATGGCTACACCTTC
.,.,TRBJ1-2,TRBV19,CASSQGVSGYTF,TGTGCCAGTAGTCAGGGTGTTAGTGGCTACACCTTC
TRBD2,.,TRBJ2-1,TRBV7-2,CASSLGIAGTNEQFF,TGTGCCAGCAGCTTAGGGATAGCGGGGACAAATGAGCAGTTCTTC
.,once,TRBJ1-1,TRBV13,CASSSFPPKATEAFF,TGTGCCAGCAGCTCCTTCCCCCCGAAAGCCACTGAAGCTTTCTTT
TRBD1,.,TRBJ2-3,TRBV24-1,CATSDRTPGQGSTDTQYF,TGTGCCACCAGTGATAGGACACCGGGACAGGGTAGCACAGATACGCAGTATTTT
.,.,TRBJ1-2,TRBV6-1,CASSEGWGGSGNYGYTF,TGTGCCAGCAGTGAAGGTTGGGGGGGGAGTGGAAACTATGGCTACACCTTC
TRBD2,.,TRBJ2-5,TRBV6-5,CARAKRGELPQYF,TGTGCCAGAGCAAAGCGGGGGGAACTACCCCAGTACTTC
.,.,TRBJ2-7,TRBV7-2,CASSFYYEQYF,TGTGCCAGCAGCTTTTACTACGAGCAGTACTTC
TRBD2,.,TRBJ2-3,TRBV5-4,CASSLEGLMDTQYF,TGTGCCAGCAGCTTGGAGGGACTAATGGATACGCAGTATTTT
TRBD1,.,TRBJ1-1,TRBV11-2,CASSLDPGQRTFF,TGTGCCAGCAGCTTAGACCCGGGACAGCGGACTTTCTTT
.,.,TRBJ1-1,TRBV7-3,CASSLYGNTEAFF,TGTGCCAGCAGCTTATACGGGAACACTGAAGCTTTCTTT
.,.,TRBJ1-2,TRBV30,CAWAQGTGYTF,TGTGCCTGGGCCCAGGGGACTGGCTACACCTTC
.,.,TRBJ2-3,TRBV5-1,CASSRGTGGDTQYF,TGCGCCAGCAGCCGGGGGACTGGGGGAGATACGCAGTATTTT
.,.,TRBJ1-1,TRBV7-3,CASSLTPGGTAEAFF,TGTGCCAGCAGCTTAACCCCCGGAGGCACCGCTGAAGCTTTCTTT